A single sample gave rise to the 21 T cell receptor beta chains below, sequenced in a study of blood T cell repertoires in COVID-19. TCRdb's copy holds only in-frame clones and misses some; the assay was immunoSEQ multiplex PCR. The data contain some 350,000 clones, around 90% of them singletons. The sequenced sample was peripheral blood. These receptors were taken from a human donor in a cohort sampled during active COVID-19.

The V and J genes are TRBV18 and TRBJ2-7, with TRBD2 matching over 14 bases. The length of the CDR3 is 16 residues. The V gene end was trimmed by 2 bases and the J gene end by 3 bases; junction bases not matched to a gene: 3. Germline V gene data show CDR1 as KGHSH and CDR2 as LQKENI. CDR3 in amino acids: CASSPGLAGGYYEQYF. CDR3 DNA sequence: TGTGCCAGCTCACCAGGACTAGCGGGAGGCTACTACGAGCAGTACTTC.

The chain links TRBV28 to TRBJ1-5; D might be TRBD1 (6 bases). V gave up 3 bases and J gave up 4 bases, with 22 bases separating them. The germline V gene encodes CDR1 MDHEN and CDR2 SYDVKM. The CDR3 is 18 amino acids. The chain's CDR3 is CASSFSAAATGYNQPQHF. In DNA, the CDR3 is TGTGCCAGCAGTTTCTCCGCCGCCGCGACAGGTTATAATCAGCCCCAGCATTTT.

This clone was recorded a few times. This chain links TRBV6-1 with TRBJ2-7; D is unresolved. CDR1 and CDR2 (germline): MNHNS, SASEGT. The CDR3 contains 14 residues. V gave up 2 bases and J gave up 1 base, with 9 bases separating them. The CDR3 loop reads CASSEYGVSYEQYF. Here the CDR3 DNA reads TGTGCCAGCAGTGAATACGGTGTTTCCTACGAGCAGTACTTC.

The gene calls are TRBV6-5 and TRBJ2-5; maybe TRBD1 (7 bases). Germline V gene data show CDR1 as MNHEY and CDR2 as SVGAGI. This CDR3 contains 16 residues. V lost 2 bases and J 5 bases, leaving 18 bases between the germline ends. The CDR3, as DNA: TGTGCCAGCAGTTACGGACAGGAACCGGGGGTGGAGACCCAGTACTTC. Translated, it gives CASSYGQEPGVETQYF.

This chain connects TRBV4-1 to TRBJ1-3, with D unclear. From germline, CDR1 is MGHRA and CDR2 YSYEKL. The CDR3 extends over 19 amino acids. Trimming pared 3 bases from V and 0 bases from J, leaving 21 bases between. For the CDR3, the DNA is TGCGCCAGCAGCCACCTTGTACCAACTCGAGCGGGCTCTGGAAACACCATATATTTT. The encoded protein is CASSHLVPTRAGSGNTIYF.

This clone was found once. The DNA for the CDR3 is TGTGCCAGCAGCTTAGGCGAGGGGGACGAGCAGTACTTC. It codes for CASSLGEGDEQYF. V is TRBV7-6 and J is TRBJ2-7; a possible D gene is TRBD1 (6 bases). Germline V gene lookup returns CDR1 SGHVS and CDR2 FNYEAQ. Trimming shortened V by 1 base and J by 5 bases, and 9 bases separated the two germline ends. The CDR3 runs to 13 residues.

The table lists this clone with a few counts. The chain carries TRBV28 and TRBJ2-3, with TRBD2 as a possible D gene (6 bases). CDR1 is MDHEN and CDR2 is SYDVKM in the germline V gene. The V gene lost 2 bases and the J gene lost 2 bases, with 8 bases spanning the gap. The CDR3 has 14 residues. This CDR3 is CASSLGDFTDTQYF. The CDR3 DNA follows: TGTGCCAGCAGTTTAGGGGACTTCACAGATACGCAGTATTTT. The whole variable domain, remainder taken from reference TRBV28 and TRBJ2-3, is DVKVTQSSRYLVKRTGEKVFLECVQDMDHENMFWYRQDPGLGLRLIYFSYDVKMKEKGDIPEGYSVSREKKERFSLILESASTNQTSMYLCASSLGDFTDTQYFGPGTRLTVL.

This clone has just a few counts. The J gene is TRBJ2-7, the V gene TRBV11-2; D gene uncertain. Germline V gene sequence: CDR1 SGHAT, CDR2 FQNNGV. This CDR3 has 13 residues. The germline V and J ends were trimmed by 3 bases and 3 bases, with 9 bases remaining between them. This CDR3 is CASSFTPDYEQYF. For the CDR3, the DNA is TGTGCCAGCAGCTTTACCCCAGACTACGAGCAGTACTTC.

This clone showed up just a few times. The chain recombines TRBV7-9 with TRBJ1-3; 9 bases line up with TRBD1. Germline loops: CDR1 SEHNR, CDR2 FQNEAQ (reference sequence). The junction had 6 bases not matched to a gene; V was cut back by 5 bases and J by 1 base. This CDR3 has 16 amino acids. CDR3 coding DNA: TGTGCCAGCAGCACCGGTGGGACAGGGTCTGGAAACACCATATATTTT. Its protein is CASSTGGTGSGNTIYF.

V gene TRBV27 combines with J gene TRBJ2-7, with D possibly being TRBD2 (6 bases). Per germline, CDR1 MNHEY and CDR2 SMNVEV (reference sequence). This CDR3 has 14 residues. Trimming took 8 bases from V and 2 from J, leaving 16 bases between them. CDR3 sequence (DNA): TGTGCCAGCTCGCTTACGGGACTCCCCTACGAGCAGTACTTC. This translates into CASSLTGLPYEQYF.

V and J are TRBV25-1 and TRBJ1-4; D perhaps matches TRBD1 (6 bases). This CDR3 contains 13 residues. V lost 6 bases to trimming and J lost 8 bases, with 13 bases between them. Germline assignment: CDR1 MGHDK and CDR2 SYGVNS. The CDR3, as DNA: TGTGCCAGCAGGGGACATAGCAAGGAAAAACTGTTTTTT. Amino acids: CASRGHSKEKLFF. Complete variable domain (other parts from reference TRBV25-1 and TRBJ1-4): EADIYQTPRYLVIGTGKKITLECSQTMGHDKMYWYQQDPGMELHLIHYSYGVNSTEKGDLSSESTVSRIRTEHFPLTLESARPSHTSQYLCASRGHSKEKLFFGSGTQLSVL.

The chain has TRBV30 and TRBJ2-7; a possible D gene is TRBD1 (6 bases). CDR3 size: 15 residues. The V end was cut by 0 bases, the J end by 2 bases, with 14 bases between. Germline lookup yields CDR1 GTSNPN and CDR2 SVGIG (reference sequence). CDR3 in DNA: TGTGCCTGGAGTGTACTGGTAAGACAGGCCTACGAGCAGTACTTC. It translates to CAWSVLVRQAYEQYF.

The rearrangement uses TRBV7-5 and TRBJ2-2; TRBD1 is the table's D call, not checked against the DNA. TRBV7-5 is annotated as a pseudogene. This CDR3 is built from 16 residues. The CDR3 DNA follows: TGTGCCAGAACCTCGGTAGGGGGAACGGACACCGGGGAGCTGTTTTTT. Protein: CARTSVGGTDTGELFF.

This chain uses TRBV7-3 with TRBJ2-2; TRBD2 is a possible D gene (5 bases). Deletions cut 5 bases from V and 6 bases from J, with 7 bases between. Per the germline V gene, CDR1 is SGHTA and CDR2 is FQGTGA. The CDR3 sequence is 12 residues long. The CDR3 DNA follows: TGTGCCAGCAGCGAGCGGTCCGGGGAGCTGTTTTTT. Its protein is CASSERSGELFF.

This chain uses TRBV6-5 with TRBJ1-1; 7 bases line up with TRBD1. V lost 6 bases, J lost 12 bases, and 10 bases stayed unmatched. CDR3 length: 12 residues. Germline V gives CDR1 MNHEY, CDR2 SVGAGI. The CDR3 region is CASRTQTGNTFF. The CDR3, as DNA: TGTGCCAGCAGGACCCAGACAGGGAATACTTTCTTT.

The rearrangement uses TRBV7-2 and TRBJ1-1, with 7 bases aligning to TRBD1. Germline CDR1 is SGHTA and CDR2 is FQGNSA. Trimming removed 5 bases from V and 4 bases from J; junction bases left unmatched: 10. CDR3 size: 15 residues. The DNA of the CDR3 is TGTGCCAGCAGCCCCCGACAGGGATGGGTCACTGAAGCTTTCTTT. It translates to CASSPRQGWVTEAFF.

This rearrangement joins TRBV5-1 to TRBJ2-5; 13 nucleotides agree with TRBD2. Germline CDR1 is SGHRS and CDR2 is YFSETQ. V dropped 0 bases and J dropped 4; count of bases not matched to a gene: 3. The CDR3 covers 16 residues. For the CDR3, the DNA is TGCGCCAGCAGCTTGGGACTAGCGGGAGGTAGAGAGACCCAGTACTTC. The encoded protein is CASSLGLAGGRETQYF.

The chain recombines TRBV7-3 with TRBJ2-1, with D possibly matching TRBD1 (6 bases). The CDR3 is made up of 22 amino acids. Trimming left V 4 bases short and J 5 bases short, with 36 bases between. The V gene's germline CDR1 is SGHTA and CDR2 FQGTGA. CDR3 region: CASSSVPPLRGWGPLRNNEQFF. The CDR3 DNA sequence: TGTGCCAGCAGCTCCGTACCACCCCTCAGGGGATGGGGTCCCTTACGTAACAATGAGCAGTTCTTC.

V gene TRBV10-2 combines with J gene TRBJ2-5, with 7 bases aligning to TRBD1. The length of the CDR3 is 19 residues. Germline V lookup: CDR1 WSHSY, CDR2 SAAADI. Trimming removed 2 bases from V and 3 bases from J; junction bases left unmatched: 18. CDR3 coding DNA: TGCGCCAGCAGTGAGCCCCCAGGCAGGGGGATCAATATGAAAGAGACCCAGTACTTC. Its protein product is CASSEPPGRGINMKETQYF.

This clone has just one count. This rearrangement joins TRBV5-1 to TRBJ2-3, with 12 bases lining up with TRBD1. Germline assignment: CDR1 SGHRS and CDR2 YFSETQ. This CDR3 comprises 15 residues. The ends lost 2 bases at V and 6 bases at J; junction bases unmatched: 4. The CDR3 DNA follows: TGCGCCAGCAGCTTTCGGGACAGGGGGCGGGATACGCAGTATTTT. This encodes CASSFRDRGRDTQYF.

The chain employs TRBV5-4 and TRBJ1-2, with D possibly being TRBD1 (5 bases). Trimming cost V 4 bases and J 1 base, with 17 bases left between them. The CDR3 extends over 16 amino acids. CDR1 and CDR2 (germline): SGHNT, YYREEE (reference sequence). The CDR3, as DNA: TGTGCCAGCAGCCCCCGGGGGGGGAGGGTTAACTATGGCTACACCTTC. Amino acid sequence: CASSPRGGRVNYGYTF.